These 16 T cell receptor beta chains share one sample of origin, sequenced in a study of OX40 agonist ivuxolimab in advanced cancers. Profiling relied on immunoSEQ multiplex PCR, and the TCRdb table lists in-frame clones only, not all of them. In the table there are 45,000 to 50,000 clones, roughly nine tenths of which are singletons. Specimen: CD4+ or CD8+ T cells sorted from blood, collected in a trial of the OX40 agonist ivuxolimab. All receptors come from an adult with an advanced solid tumor such as melanoma, head and neck, liver or kidney cancer.

This chain connects TRBV7-2 to TRBJ2-3; 7 bases fit TRBD1. Germline V CDR1 and CDR2: SGHTA, FQGNSA. Losses at the gene ends were 3 bases for V and 1 base for J; bases not matched to a gene: 7. The CDR3 loop spans 16 amino acids. CDR3 sequence reads: CASSFRTGTGTDTQYF. CDR3 in DNA: TGTGCCAGCAGCTTTAGAACCGGGACAGGCACAGATACGCAGTATTTT.

Remarks on this clone: A read error may produce the germline difference seen at one junction end. J is TRBJ2-7 and V is TRBV29-1, with D possibly TRBD1 on 6 matching bases. CDR3 length: 18 amino acids. CDR1 and CDR2 from the germline V gene are SQVTM and ANQGSEA. CDR3 DNA sequence: TGCAGCGTTGCCCTGGACAGAGCAAACGGCCGCTTGAAGGGCGAGCAGCACTTC. It codes for CSVALDRANGRLKGEQHF.

The chain couples TRBV6-5 to TRBJ1-2; tentatively, D is TRBD1 (6 bases). Germline V gene sequence: CDR1 MNHEY, CDR2 SVGAGI. This CDR3 has 15 amino acids. Trimming removed 6 bases from V and 4 bases from J, with 18 bases in between. The CDR3 region has the DNA TGTGCCAGCAGCCGCACAGGGATAGACACCTATGGCTACACCTTC. Residues: CASSRTGIDTYGYTF.

The rearrangement links TRBV25-1 to TRBJ2-3, with TRBD1 as a possible D gene (5 bases). The germline CDR1 and CDR2 sequences are MGHDK and SYGVNS. The germline V and J ends were trimmed by 4 bases and 2 bases, with 10 bases remaining between them. The CDR3 covers 14 residues. The CDR3: CASSGQYYTDTQYF. CDR3 coding DNA: TGTGCCAGCAGTGGACAGTACTACACAGATACGCAGTATTTT.

The rearrangement links TRBV2 to TRBJ2-3; 9 bases are shared with TRBD1. Per the germline V gene, CDR1 is SNHLY and CDR2 is FYNNEI. Trimming took 6 bases from V and 2 from J; bases not matched to a gene: 6. The CDR3 consists of 15 residues. The CDR3: CASRGTGFNTDTQYF. The DNA of the CDR3 is TGTGCCAGCAGGGGGACAGGGTTCAACACAGATACGCAGTATTTT.

CDR3 protein: CASSRTGRGLKEKLFF. The CDR3 DNA reads as TGCGCCAGCAGCCGGACAGGCCGTGGACTAAAGGAAAAACTGTTTTTT. The gene calls are TRBV4-1 and TRBJ1-4; 7 bases fit TRBD1. Germline V gene lookup returns CDR1 MGHRA and CDR2 YSYEKL. V lost 4 bases to trimming and J lost 8 bases; unmatched junction nucleotides: 13. CDR3 length: 16 amino acids.

V and J are TRBV19 and TRBJ2-6; TRBD1 matches at 7 bases. The CDR3 has 15 residues. CDR1 LNHDA and CDR2 SQIVND come from the germline V gene (reference sequence). Trimming took 6 bases from V and 2 from J; bases not matched to a gene: 4. This chain's CDR3 is CASRTQGAGANVLTF. The CDR3 nucleotides read TGTGCCAGTAGAACCCAGGGGGCTGGGGCCAACGTCCTGACTTTC.

The chain carries TRBV28 and TRBJ2-7, with TRBD2 as a possible D gene (6 bases). Per germline, CDR1 MDHEN and CDR2 SYDVKM. The CDR3 loop spans 14 amino acids. The germline V and J ends were trimmed by 10 bases and 1 base, with 17 bases remaining between them. Here the CDR3 reads CATLGRGTSYEQYF. In DNA form, the CDR3 reads TGTGCCACTCTGGGGCGCGGGACGTCCTACGAGCAGTACTTC.

The chain has TRBV19 and TRBJ1-2; 10 positions match TRBD1. The CDR3 totals 14 residues. The germline CDR1 and CDR2 sequences are LNHDA and SQIVND (reference sequence). After removal of 2 bases from V and 7 bases from J, the junction contained 4 bases not matched to a gene. The CDR3 sequence: CASSIWDRGGGYTF. CDR3 nucleotide sequence: TGTGCCAGTAGTATATGGGACAGGGGTGGTGGCTACACCTTC.

The chain links TRBV5-1 to TRBJ2-2, with 8 bases lining up with TRBD1. V shed 5 bases, J shed 3 bases, and the junction held 9 bases outside the gene matches. Germline CDR1 reads SGHRS; CDR2 reads YFSETQ. The CDR3 consists of 16 residues. The CDR3 DNA reads as TGCGCCAGCAGTAGGTTGGGACAGGAGGACACCGGGGAGCTGTTTTTT. Translated, it gives CASSRLGQEDTGELFF.

The V gene is TRBV7-9, the J gene TRBJ1-4; 9 nucleotides agree with TRBD1. The V segment lost 4 bases and the J segment 4 bases; nucleotides outside the gene matches: 13. Germline CDR1 and CDR2: SEHNR and FQNEAQ (reference sequence). The CDR3 extends over 18 amino acids. Here the CDR3 reads CASSYSLSTGGNNEKLFF. In nucleotides, the CDR3 is TGTGCCAGCAGCTATAGTCTGTCGACAGGGGGTAATAATGAAAAACTGTTTTTT. The variable domain in full, completed from reference TRBV7-9 and TRBJ1-4, reads DTGVSQNPRHKITKRGQNVTFRCDPISEHNRLYWYRQTLGQGPEFLTYFQNEAQLEKSRLLSDRFSAERPKGSFSTLEIQRTEQGDSAMYLCASSYSLSTGGNNEKLFFGSGTQLSVL.

The chain uses TRBV5-1 and TRBJ2-1; 13 nucleotides agree with TRBD2. Germline-derived CDR1 and CDR2 are SGHRS and YFSETQ. The CDR3 is 15 residues long. J was trimmed by 9 bases and V by 3 bases; bases with no gene match: 6. The CDR3 DNA follows: TGCGCCAGCAGCTGGACTAGCGGGAGCGCGAGTGAGCAGTTCTTC. The encoded protein is CASSWTSGSASEQFF.

This clone was observed a few times. V gene TRBV11-2 combines with J gene TRBJ2-4, with 9 nucleotides matching TRBD2. The CDR3 contains 15 residues. The V gene end was trimmed by 4 bases and the J gene end by 9 bases; junction bases not matched to a gene: 10. The germline gives CDR1 SGHAT, CDR2 FQNNGV. The CDR3 nucleotides read TGTGCCAGCAGCTCAGGTCCCGGGACTAGCTTCATTCAGTACTTC. This encodes CASSSGPGTSFIQYF.

The chain is built from TRBV10-1 and TRBJ2-5; tentatively, D is TRBD2 (5 bases). V was trimmed by 6 bases and J by 1 base, leaving 6 bases between them. This CDR3 region has 12 residues. CDR1 WNHNN and CDR2 SYGVQD come from the germline V gene (reference sequence). Written as DNA, the CDR3 is TGCGCCAGCAGCCGGGGCCAAGAGACCCAGTACTTC. Translating gives CASSRGQETQYF.

V gene TRBV18 combines with J gene TRBJ2-1; maybe TRBD2 (6 bases). Germline assignment: CDR1 KGHSH and CDR2 LQKENI. Trimming cost V 3 bases and J 6 bases, with 18 bases left between them. The CDR3 covers 16 residues. CDR3 sequence (DNA): TGTGCCAGCTCACCTCGACTAGGGGTACAAGGCAATGAGCAGTTCTTC. Translation: CASSPRLGVQGNEQFF. Using reference TRBV18 and TRBJ2-1 for the parts outside the CDR3, the full variable domain is NAGVMQNPRHLVRRRGQEARLRCSPMKGHSHVYWYRQLPEEGLKFMVYLQKENIIDESGMPKERFSAEFPKEGPSILRIQQVVRGDSAAYFCASSPRLGVQGNEQFFGPGTRLTVL.

V is TRBV15 and J is TRBJ2-1; 10 bases are shared with TRBD2. The V and J ends lost 1 base and 1 base, in that order; junction bases with no gene match: 7. The germline gives CDR1 LNHNV, CDR2 YYDKDF (reference sequence). The length of the CDR3 is 18 residues. CDR3 protein: CATSRATTSGNSYNEQFF. For the CDR3, the DNA is TGTGCCACCAGCAGAGCTACAACTAGCGGGAATTCCTACAATGAGCAGTTCTTC. The complete variable domain, with remaining parts taken from reference TRBV15 and TRBJ2-1, reads DAMVIQNPRYQVTQFGKPVTLSCSQTLNHNVMYWYQQKSSQAPKLLFHYYDKDFNNEADTPDNFQSRRPNTSFCFLDIRSPGLGDTAMYLCATSRATTSGNSYNEQFFGPGTRLTVL.